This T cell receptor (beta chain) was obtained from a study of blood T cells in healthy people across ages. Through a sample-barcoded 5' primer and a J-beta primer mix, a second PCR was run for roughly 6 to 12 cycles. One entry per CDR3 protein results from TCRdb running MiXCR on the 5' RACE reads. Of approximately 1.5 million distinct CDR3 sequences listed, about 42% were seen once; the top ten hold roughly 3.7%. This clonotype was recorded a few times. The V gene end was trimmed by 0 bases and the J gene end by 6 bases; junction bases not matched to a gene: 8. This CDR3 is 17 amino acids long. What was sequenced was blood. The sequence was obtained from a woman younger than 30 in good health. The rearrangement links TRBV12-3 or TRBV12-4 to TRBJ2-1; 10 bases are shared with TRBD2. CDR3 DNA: TGTGCCAGCAGTTTAGCCGTGCTAGCGGGAGACCTCAATGAGCAGTTCTTC. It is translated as CASSLAVLAGDLNEQFF.